A selection of T cell receptor beta chains follows, all from one sample in a study of blood T cell repertoires in COVID-19. Only in-frame clones appear in the TCRdb table, and some are missing; sequencing was by immunoSEQ multiplex PCR. The data contain 220,000 or so clones, around 82% of them singletons. The sequenced material came from peripheral blood. The receptors here all came from a woman aged 55-69 years with acute or convalescent COVID-19. Each CDR3 is given with its conserved first and last residue. D genes are given only for firm matches. For some rows the clone size is stated as once, few or many, or as a class when expanded; others skip it.

j_call d_call clone_size v_call cdr3_nt cdr3_aa
TRBJ1-2 TRBD1 once TRBV5-4 TGTGCCAGCAGCTTGGGACAGGGTGGCTACACCTTC CASSLGQGGYTF
TRBJ2-1 TRBD2 few TRBV7-2 TGTGCCAGCAGCTTAGTAGCGGGAAACTACAATGAGCAGTTCTTC CASSLVAGNYNEQFF
TRBJ1-2 TRBD1 - TRBV7-2 TGTGCCAGCAGCTTACTACGCCGGGGACAGGGTAGCAATGGCTACACCTTC CASSLLRRGQGSNGYTF
TRBJ2-7 TRBD1 - TRBV15 TGTGCCACCAGCAGCAGAGGGGGCCTACTCGAGCAGTACTTC CATSSRGGLLEQYF
TRBJ1-1 TRBD1 - TRBV19 TGTGCCAGTAGTACCCCAAGGACAGGGTTCGGAAATGAAGCTTTCTTT CASSTPRTGFGNEAFF
TRBJ2-6 - - TRBV7-3 TGTGCCAGCAGCCGTAGTAGGAGACCTGGGGCCAACGTCCTGACTTTC CASSRSRRPGANVLTF
TRBJ2-7 TRBD2 - TRBV5-1 TGCGCCAGCAGCTTGGATCCTAGCGGGGGGGTAGCGTACTTC CASSLDPSGGVAYF
TRBJ1-2 TRBD1 - TRBV2 TGTGCCAGCAGTGAAACAGGGGGCAATGGCTACACCTTC CASSETGGNGYTF
TRBJ1-2 TRBD1 - TRBV4-1 TGCGCCAGCAGCCGCGACAGGGGGGCTTCGGGCTACACCTTC CASSRDRGASGYTF
TRBJ1-2 - - TRBV7-9 TGTGCCAGCAGCCCCGGGGGGGGAGCCTATGGCTACACCTTC CASSPGGGAYGYTF
TRBJ1-2 - few TRBV12-5 TGTGCTAGTGGTTTACTCTCAGGGTATGGCTACACCTTC CASGLLSGYGYTF
TRBJ1-5 - - TRBV2 TGTGCCAGCAGGCTTATCGCGCGCCAGCATTTT CASRLIARQHF
TRBJ1-2 TRBD1 once TRBV11-2 TGTGCCAGCAGCTTAGGGCAGGGGGCCTCTGGCTACACCTTC CASSLGQGASGYTF
TRBJ2-1 - - TRBV23-1 TGCGCCAGCAGCCAAAACCAACCCCAGAGGGTTTACAATGAGCAGTTCTTC CASSQNQPQRVYNEQFF
TRBJ1-2 - once TRBV5-4 TGTGCCAGCAGCTTACAGGGATCCTATGGCTACACCTTC CASSLQGSYGYTF
TRBJ1-6 - - TRBV6-5 TGTGCCAGCATAGCCAGCTCCTATAATTCACCCCTCCACTTT CASIASSYNSPLHF
TRBJ1-4 TRBD1 - TRBV5-6 TGTGCCAGCAGCCCCGGGACAGCGTACCTTGCAACTAATGAAAAACTGTTTTTT CASSPGTAYLATNEKLFF
TRBJ2-7 - - TRBV12-3/TRBV12-4 TGTGCCAGCACCGAGAAGATGACCTACGAGCAGTACTTC CASTEKMTYEQYF
TRBJ1-2 - - TRBV13 TGTGCCAGCAGCTTCTCCCACAGAGTCTATGGCTACACCTTC CASSFSHRVYGYTF
TRBJ2-7 - once TRBV19 TGTGCCAGTAGTATGGGGAGTAAACCGGGGGAGCAGTACTTC CASSMGSKPGEQYF
TRBJ2-7 - - TRBV15 TGTGCCACCAGCAGAGAAATGGCGGGACTTTACGAGCAGTACTTC CATSREMAGLYEQYF
TRBJ2-1 - - TRBV6-6 TGTGCCAGCAGTTACTCGAGTCGCTCCTACAATGAGCAGTTCTTC CASSYSSRSYNEQFF
TRBJ2-3 TRBD2 - TRBV5-4 TGTGCCAGCAGCTCGCCGGGACTAGCGTTATCTAGCACAGATACGCAGTATTTT CASSSPGLALSSTDTQYF
TRBJ2-3 - - TRBV21-1 TGTGCCAGCAGCAAAAGGAAACCTTTGGGGGGAACCAGCTCCCATACGCAGTATTTT CASSKRKPLGGTSSHTQYF
TRBJ2-7 - - TRBV10-3 TGTGCCATCAGTGACACAGGGACCTACGAGCAGTACTTC CAISDTGTYEQYF
TRBJ1-1 - - TRBV5-1 TGCGCCAGCAGCTTGGCGCAGGGTTCCATGAACACTGAAGCTTTCTTT CASSLAQGSMNTEAFF